This T cell receptor (beta chain) was retrieved from a study of cytomegalovirus exposure and HLA in healthy donors. Germline V lookup: CDR1 MNHNY, CDR2 SVGAGI (reference sequence). V was trimmed by 2 bases and J by 4 bases, leaving 8 bases between them. The CDR3 is made up of 13 amino acids. This clone was seen more than once but under ten times. Its specificity is unknown. General observations from the study: Altogether, some 160 TCR beta chains were recorded as cytomegalovirus-associated. Presence/absence analysis assumed near-uniform sequencing depth across donors. In a later analysis, compared with equally common non-associated chains, HLA-associated beta chains were more expanded.

Primers included in the PCR were 60 Vbeta and 13 Jbeta primers. Measured with immunoSEQ multiplex PCR; TCRdb has only the in-frame clones, and not every one. Among roughly 170,000 clones listed, approximately 80% were seen once. Sequenced material: PBMCs. This receptor was taken from a man younger than 35 in good health and CMV-seronegative. The rearrangement links TRBV6-6 to TRBJ1-1; no clear D. CDR3 in DNA: TGTGCCAGCAGTTACGGGCAGTCCACTGAAGCTTTCTTT. It is translated as CASSYGQSTEAFF.